This T cell receptor beta chain is drawn from a study of blood T cells in healthy people across ages. Remarks on this clonotype: Its antigen is undetermined.

It was with a sample-barcoded 5' primer and a J-beta primer mix that a second PCR of roughly 7 to 12 cycles was run. TCRdb recomputed calls from the 5' RACE reads with MiXCR, one row per CDR3 protein. Here the sample spans 1.5 million to 1.9 million distinct CDR3 sequences, roughly two fifths being singletons. Findings and limits, study-wide: Both higher diversity and more naive CD4+ cells marked long-lived donors when set against aged donors.

V shed 10 bases and J shed 2 bases, with 17 bases lying between them. This CDR3 comprises 14 residues. Per the germline V gene, CDR1 is MNHNY and CDR2 is SVGAGI (reference sequence). The sample consisted of blood. The sequence derives from a woman between 18 and 29 years old in good health. J is TRBJ2-5 and V is TRBV6-6, with D possibly being TRBD1 or TRBD2 (5 bases each). This chain's CDR3 is CATTDTGGQETQYF. The CDR3 DNA reads TGTGCCACGACGGACACTGGAGGTCAAGAGACCCAGTACTTC.